This TCR beta chain is drawn from a study of shared clonotypes between healthy human individuals. Study-wide context: The plates for each donor numbered three CD4 naive, three CD4 memory, two CD8 naive and one CD8 memory. Findings and limits, study-wide: Researchers found naive subsets generally carried larger estimated richness than memory subsets. Sequencing depth was expected to influence donor clonotype sharing.

The repertoire was sequenced with immunoSEQ multiplex PCR; TCRdb's copy has only in-frame clones and lacks some. The table shows millions of clones, with approximately 93% occurring only once. CDR3 length: 15 residues. With 0 bases removed from V and 2 bases from J, the gap between germline ends came to 11 bases. Germline V gives CDR1 WNHNN, CDR2 SYGVQD (reference sequence). This clone was recorded once. Antigen: not known. This clonotype originated in a young man in good health. Some clones in this sample may be carry-over from other donors' samples. This sequence joins TRBV10-1 and TRBJ2-7; D is unresolved. The sample taken for sequencing was naive CD4+ T cells from PBMCs. The subset denotes: CD45RA+ positively selected. In DNA form, the CDR3 reads TGCGCCAGCAGTGAGTCGCCAGCCGGACCCTACGAGCAGTACTTC. Translating it yields CASSESPAGPYEQYF.